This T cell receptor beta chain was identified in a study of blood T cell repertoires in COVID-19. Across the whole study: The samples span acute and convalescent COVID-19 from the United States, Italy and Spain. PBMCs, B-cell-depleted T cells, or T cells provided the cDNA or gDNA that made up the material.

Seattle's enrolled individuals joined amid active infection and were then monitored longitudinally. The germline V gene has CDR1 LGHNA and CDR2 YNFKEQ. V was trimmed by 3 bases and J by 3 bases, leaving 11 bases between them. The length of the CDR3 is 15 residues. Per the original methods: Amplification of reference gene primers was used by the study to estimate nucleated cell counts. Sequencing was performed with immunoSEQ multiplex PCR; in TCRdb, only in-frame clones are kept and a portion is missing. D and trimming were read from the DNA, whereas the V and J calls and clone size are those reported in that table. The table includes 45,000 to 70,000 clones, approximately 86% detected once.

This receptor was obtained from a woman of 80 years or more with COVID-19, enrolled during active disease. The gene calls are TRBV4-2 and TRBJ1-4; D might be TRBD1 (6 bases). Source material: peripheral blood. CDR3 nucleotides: TGTGCCAGCAGCCATGGTCAGGGGTCTAATGAAAAACTGTTTTTT. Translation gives CASSHGQGSNEKLFF.